This T cell receptor beta chain was recovered during a study of T-cell reconstitution after alpha-beta-depleted transplantation in children. Study-level points and caveats: Hyperexpanded clones declined; after one year, newly produced T cells mostly supplied diversity. Several hundred rapidly expanded clones from non-depleted graft cells reportedly supplied alpha-beta T cells about two months post-transplant.

CDR1 and CDR2 (germline): MGHRA, YSYEKL. The CDR3 contains 15 residues. Trimming took 0 bases from V and 0 from J, leaving 9 bases between them. Library preparation (for TCRbeta) was performed with unique molecular identifiers. TCRdb recomputed calls from the PCR reads with MiXCR, one row per CDR3 protein. The data show some 830,000 distinct CDR3 sequences, approximately 15% seen once. This clonotype has at least ten counts. Its antigen is as yet unknown. This rearrangement joins TRBV4-1 to TRBJ2-7, with no clear D. The TCR sequence derives from a male patient under 18 who had a stem cell transplant for acute lymphoblastic leukemia, so the T cells may come from the graft donor. This material consisted of PBMCs, mostly from graft donor cells, taken 360 days after TCRalphabeta/CD19-depleted stem cell transplant. CDR3 DNA: TGCGCCAGCAGCCAAGATCGATCCCACTCCTACGAGCAGTACTTC. Translated: CASSQDRSHSYEQYF.